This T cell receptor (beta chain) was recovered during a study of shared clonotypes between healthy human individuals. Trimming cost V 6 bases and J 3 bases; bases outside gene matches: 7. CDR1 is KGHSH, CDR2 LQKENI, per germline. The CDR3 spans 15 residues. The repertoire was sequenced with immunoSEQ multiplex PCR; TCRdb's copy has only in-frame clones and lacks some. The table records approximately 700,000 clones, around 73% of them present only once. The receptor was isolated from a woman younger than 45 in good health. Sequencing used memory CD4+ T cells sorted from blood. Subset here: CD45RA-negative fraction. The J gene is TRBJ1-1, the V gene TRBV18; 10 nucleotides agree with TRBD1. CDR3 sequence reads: CASSLDRGRDTEAFF. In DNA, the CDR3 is TGTGCCAGCTCGCTCGACAGGGGGCGCGACACTGAAGCTTTCTTT.